These T cell receptor beta chains were read from a single sample in a study of blood T cell repertoires in COVID-19. Using immunoSEQ multiplex PCR, the repertoire was profiled, and TCRdb retains in-frame clones only, with some absent. The sample shows about 270,000 clones, over 75% of them seen only once. Material: PBMCs or T cells enriched from blood (not recorded which). The receptors were gathered from a woman aged 25 to 39 who had recovered from COVID-19. CDR3s include the opening cysteine and the closing phenylalanine or tryptophan. The D gene is left open where the match is weak. Clone size appears in some rows only: once, few, many, or a class for an expanded clone.

clone size,D gene,J gene,CDR3 length,V gene,CDR3 protein,CDR3 DNA
few,-,TRBJ2-3,14,TRBV27,CASSLQDSTDTQYF,TGTGCCAGCAGTCTCCAGGATAGCACAGATACGCAGTATTTT
once,-,TRBJ2-2,16,TRBV18,CASSVSKGMNTGELFF,TGTGCCAGCTCAGTATCCAAGGGGATGAACACCGGGGAGCTGTTTTTT
-,-,TRBJ2-2,15,TRBV7-9,CASRKGGLNTGELFF,TGTGCCAGCAGGAAGGGCGGACTGAACACCGGGGAGCTGTTTTTT
-,TRBD1,TRBJ1-5,14,TRBV5-1,CASSFSGGGQPQHF,TGCGCCAGCAGCTTCTCAGGGGGCGGCCAGCCCCAGCATTTT
once,-,TRBJ2-2,13,TRBV5-4,CASRETDTGELFF,TGTGCCAGCCGTGAGACAGATACCGGGGAGCTGTTTTTT
-,-,TRBJ1-2,14,TRBV5-5,CASARDTDNYGYTF,TGTGCCAGCGCCCGGGACACTGATAACTATGGCTACACCTTC
-,TRBD1,TRBJ2-4,20,TRBV28,CASSLIPGTGEHLAKNIQYF,TGTGCCAGCAGTTTAATACCCGGGACAGGGGAGCATCTAGCCAAAAACATTCAGTACTTC
-,TRBD2,TRBJ2-5,14,TRBV5-1,CASSLFGRWETQYF,TGCGCCAGCAGCTTGTTCGGGAGGTGGGAGACCCAGTACTTC
-,-,TRBJ1-5,15,TRBV18,CASSPQVRDYQPQHF,TGTGCCAGCTCACCCCAGGTACGGGACTATCAGCCCCAGCATTTT
-,-,TRBJ1-1,15,TRBV27,CASSLGRGGNTEAFF,TGTGCCAGCAGTTTAGGCCGGGGGGGGAACACTGAAGCTTTCTTT
few,-,TRBJ2-7,17,TRBV3-1/TRBV3-2,CASSQDLVETGSYEQYF,TGTGCCAGCAGCCAAGACCTGGTCGAGACGGGGTCATACGAGCAGTACTTC
-,TRBD1,TRBJ1-2,16,TRBV2,CASSRDRGRTNYGYTF,TGTGCCAGCAGCCGGGACAGGGGAAGAACTAACTATGGCTACACCTTC
-,TRBD1,TRBJ1-2,15,TRBV5-4,CASSLGQGASYGYTF,TGTGCCAGCAGCTTAGGCCAGGGGGCGAGCTATGGCTACACCTTC
-,-,TRBJ2-1,17,TRBV5-1,CASSLVVEAFIYNEQFF,TGCGCCAGCAGCTTGGTGGTGGAGGCCTTTATATACAATGAGCAGTTCTTC
-,-,TRBJ1-1,18,TRBV19,CASSREGGPARMNTEAFF,TGTGCCAGCTCTAGGGAGGGGGGGCCGGCGAGGATGAACACTGAAGCTTTCTTT
-,-,TRBJ1-1,18,TRBV18,CASSSSGSEGSLVAEAFF,TGTGCCAGCTCATCGTCAGGGTCGGAGGGTTCTTTGGTCGCTGAAGCTTTCTTT
-,-,TRBJ2-3,18,TRBV9,CASSVELYGTLPTDTQYF,TGTGCCAGCAGCGTAGAATTGTATGGGACTCTTCCGACGGATACGCAGTATTTT
-,TRBD2,TRBJ2-7,18,TRBV14,CASSHPGLAGSGPYEQYF,TGTGCCAGCAGCCACCCGGGACTAGCGGGCTCTGGACCTTACGAGCAGTACTTC
-,-,TRBJ1-1,14,TRBV28,CASSLGGRGPEAFF,TGTGCCAGCAGTCTTGGGGGCAGGGGCCCTGAAGCTTTCTTT
-,-,TRBJ2-1,15,TRBV11-3,CASSLEGLEGNEQFF,TGTGCCAGCAGCCTCGAGGGACTCGAGGGAAATGAGCAGTTCTTC
-,-,TRBJ1-4,15,TRBV29-1,CSVVDTGATNEKLFF,TGCAGCGTTGTCGACACGGGGGCAACTAATGAAAAACTGTTTTTT
-,-,TRBJ1-4,12,TRBV5-4,CASSLAGEKLFF,TGTGCCAGCAGCTTGGCGGGTGAAAAACTGTTTTTT
-,-,TRBJ2-2,13,TRBV11-2,CASSLTLAGELFF,TGTGCCAGCAGCTTGACATTAGCCGGGGAGCTGTTTTTT
-,-,TRBJ2-3,14,TRBV12-5,CASGLSRLADTQYF,TGTGCTAGTGGTTTGTCCCGACTAGCAGATACGCAGTATTTT
-,-,TRBJ1-2,11,TRBV12-5,CASGLLGGYTF,TGTGCTAGTGGCTTACTCGGTGGCTACACCTTC
-,-,TRBJ1-5,13,TRBV28,CASSLFSNQPQHF,TGTGCCAGCAGTTTATTCTCGAATCAGCCCCAGCATTTT
-,-,TRBJ2-7,13,TRBV29-1,CSVERGGAEEQYF,TGCAGCGTTGAAAGGGGGGGGGCGGAAGAGCAGTACTTC
-,TRBD1,TRBJ2-2,14,TRBV10-3,CAIRGQGPTGELFF,TGTGCCATCAGGGGACAGGGTCCGACCGGGGAGCTGTTTTTT
-,TRBD1,TRBJ1-5,14,TRBV5-8,CASSLVEGASFQHF,TGTGCCAGCAGCTTGGTGGAGGGGGCGAGTTTCCAGCATTTT
-,-,TRBJ1-3,13,TRBV12-3/TRBV12-4,CASRQGGGNTIYF,TGTGCCAGCAGACAGGGTGGTGGAAACACCATATATTTT
-,-,TRBJ2-3,15,TRBV6-2/TRBV6-3,CASSPPRWGTDTQYF,TGTGCCAGCAGCCCACCGAGGTGGGGCACAGATACGCAGTATTTT
once,TRBD2,TRBJ2-1,16,TRBV5-1,CASSLSLAGAYNEQFF,TGCGCCAGCAGCCTGTCTCTAGCGGGGGCCTACAATGAGCAGTTCTTC
-,-,TRBJ2-5,12,TRBV7-6,CASSPSDGTQYF,TGTGCCAGCAGCCCTAGCGACGGGACCCAGTACTTC
-,TRBD1,TRBJ1-2,15,TRBV7-2,CASSARQGLSYGYTF,TGTGCCAGCAGCGCCCGACAGGGGTTAAGCTATGGCTACACCTTC
-,TRBD1,TRBJ1-4,14,TRBV5-1,CASSQGASNEKLFF,TGCGCCAGCAGCCAGGGGGCTTCTAATGAAAAACTGTTTTTT
-,-,TRBJ2-5,17,TRBV5-1,CASSPRVPTGRIETQYF,TGCGCCAGCAGCCCCCGCGTGCCGACAGGCCGCATAGAGACCCAGTACTTC
-,TRBD1,TRBJ2-2,16,TRBV27,CASTPLGQVNTGELFF,TGTGCCAGCACCCCATTGGGACAGGTTAACACCGGGGAGCTGTTTTTT
-,TRBD1,TRBJ2-7,14,TRBV9,CASSARQGPYEQYF,TGTGCCAGCAGCGCAAGACAGGGTCCCTACGAGCAGTACTTC
-,TRBD1,TRBJ1-3,19,TRBV9,CASSPQGAGGLRSGNTIYF,TGTGCCAGCAGCCCACAAGGTGCAGGGGGCTTAAGGTCTGGAAACACCATATATTTT
-,-,TRBJ2-1,15,TRBV7-3,CASSVRGGLRNEQFF,TGTGCCAGCAGCGTAAGGGGGGGCCTGAGGAATGAGCAGTTCTTC
once,-,TRBJ1-6,16,TRBV6-1,CASSERVRGDNSPLHF,TGTGCCAGCAGTGAACGGGTCAGAGGAGATAATTCACCCCTCCACTTT
-,-,TRBJ1-3,14,TRBV24-1,CATSDWASGNTIYF,TGTGCCACCAGTGATTGGGCGTCTGGAAACACCATATATTTT
-,-,TRBJ1-6,20,TRBV10-3,CAISESRRGARSSYNSPLHF,TGTGCCATCAGTGAGTCTCGAAGGGGTGCCCGGAGCTCCTATAATTCACCCCTCCACTTT
-,TRBD1,TRBJ2-7,15,TRBV4-1,CASSRGTAVNYEQYF,TGCGCCAGCAGCCGTGGGACAGCCGTGAACTACGAGCAGTACTTC
-,-,TRBJ2-1,14,TRBV7-9,CASSPQTRVDEQFF,TGTGCCAGCAGCCCTCAGACTAGAGTAGATGAGCAGTTCTTC
-,-,TRBJ2-2,18,TRBV7-9,CASSEIGLGGKNTGELFF,TGTGCCAGCAGCGAAATAGGTCTAGGCGGGAAGAACACCGGGGAGCTGTTTTTT
few,-,TRBJ1-1,12,TRBV18,CASSRPGNEAFF,TGTGCCAGCTCACGACCCGGGAATGAAGCTTTCTTT
-,-,TRBJ1-2,16,TRBV7-2,CASSLSRQTSNYGYTF,TGTGCCAGCAGCTTATCCCGACAGACTTCTAACTATGGCTACACCTTC
-,-,TRBJ2-7,12,TRBV2,CASSAVAYEQYF,TGTGCCAGCAGTGCGGTGGCCTACGAGCAGTACTTC
-,TRBD2,TRBJ2-1,15,TRBV7-6,CASSLRGAGGKEQFF,TGTGCCAGCAGCTTAAGGGGAGCGGGGGGGAAAGAGCAGTTCTTC
-,-,TRBJ1-1,11,TRBV20-1,CSAEQAAEAFF,TGCAGTGCCGAGCAGGCAGCTGAAGCTTTCTTT
-,-,TRBJ2-5,13,TRBV6-5,CASSRRVQETQYF,TGTGCCAGCAGTCGCAGGGTCCAAGAGACCCAGTACTTC
-,TRBD2,TRBJ2-1,16,TRBV5-4,CASSRIAGSSYNEQFF,TGTGCCAGCAGCCGTATAGCGGGAAGCTCCTACAATGAGCAGTTCTTC
-,-,TRBJ1-5,13,TRBV3-1/TRBV3-2,CASSQKGFQPQHF,TGTGCCAGCAGCCAAAAGGGGTTTCAGCCCCAGCATTTT